These T cell receptor beta chains were read from a single sample in a study of cytomegalovirus exposure and HLA in healthy donors. Here immunoSEQ multiplex PCR was the method, and the copy in TCRdb shows in-frame clones only, minus some. The repertoire has some 130,000 clones, around 80% of them found once; the top ten carry about 7%. Sequenced material: PBMCs. These receptors were collected from a man in his forties in good health and CMV-seropositive. The CDR3 runs from the conserved cysteine through the conserved F or W. The D gene is left open where the match is weak. Clone sizes are given selectively: once, few, many, or a class where the clone is expanded.

j_gene: TRBJ2-7; v_gene: TRBV1; abundance: few; d_gene: -; CDR3nt: TGCACCAGCAACAGGGGACCTTACGAGCAGTACTTC; CDR3aa: CTSNRGPYEQYF
j_gene: TRBJ2-3; v_gene: TRBV7-2; abundance: -; d_gene: TRBD2; CDR3nt: TGTGCCAGCAGCTTAGGGGGGAGGGATACAGATACGCAGTATTTT; CDR3aa: CASSLGGRDTDTQYF
j_gene: TRBJ2-5; v_gene: TRBV6-6; abundance: -; d_gene: TRBD2; CDR3nt: TGTGCCAGCAGGCCCCCGGGGAGCGGGAGTAAGGAGACCCAGTACTTC; CDR3aa: CASRPPGSGSKETQYF
j_gene: TRBJ2-7; v_gene: TRBV29-1; abundance: -; d_gene: TRBD1; CDR3nt: TGCAGCGTTGAGGAGACAGGGGGGATTGATAGCGAGCAGTACTTC; CDR3aa: CSVEETGGIDSEQYF
j_gene: TRBJ1-1; v_gene: TRBV9; abundance: few; d_gene: TRBD1; CDR3nt: TGTGCCAGCAGCGGACTTAGACAGGGGAGGAACACTGAAGCTTTCTTT; CDR3aa: CASSGLRQGRNTEAFF
j_gene: TRBJ1-1; v_gene: TRBV29-1; abundance: -; d_gene: TRBD1; CDR3nt: TGCAGCGTAGACAGGGGGTCGAGAGCTTTCTTT; CDR3aa: CSVDRGSRAFF
j_gene: TRBJ2-7; v_gene: TRBV6-5; abundance: -; d_gene: TRBD2; CDR3nt: TGTGCCAGCAGTTACTCTGGCGGGAGGGCCCTCCACGAGCAGTACTTC; CDR3aa: CASSYSGGRALHEQYF
j_gene: TRBJ2-7; v_gene: TRBV11-3; abundance: -; d_gene: -; CDR3nt: TGTGCCAGCAGCCAGGGGACGGGCCCTTACGAGCAGTACTTC; CDR3aa: CASSQGTGPYEQYF
j_gene: TRBJ1-5; v_gene: TRBV23-1; abundance: -; d_gene: TRBD1; CDR3nt: TGCGCCAGCATGGACAGGGTTGACAATCAGCCCCAGCATTTT; CDR3aa: CASMDRVDNQPQHF
j_gene: TRBJ2-4; v_gene: TRBV5-4; abundance: -; d_gene: TRBD1; CDR3nt: TGTGCCAGCAACTTTGGGACAGGGAGCGAAAACATTCAGTACTTC; CDR3aa: CASNFGTGSENIQYF
j_gene: TRBJ2-7; v_gene: TRBV7-6; abundance: -; d_gene: TRBD1; CDR3nt: TGTGCCAGCAGCTTAGGACAGGGGGCCAGCTCCTACGAGCAGTACTTC; CDR3aa: CASSLGQGASSYEQYF
j_gene: TRBJ1-5; v_gene: TRBV18; abundance: -; d_gene: TRBD1; CDR3nt: TGTGCCAGCTCCCCCGGGACAGGGACAGGCAATCAGCCCCAGCATTTT; CDR3aa: CASSPGTGTGNQPQHF
j_gene: TRBJ1-3; v_gene: TRBV18; abundance: -; d_gene: TRBD1; CDR3nt: TGTGCCAGCTCACCACAGGGGGCACATGGAAACACCATATATTTT; CDR3aa: CASSPQGAHGNTIYF
j_gene: TRBJ2-1; v_gene: TRBV5-4; abundance: -; d_gene: TRBD2; CDR3nt: TGTGCCAGCAGCCTAAGGACTAGCGGGCTCAATGAGCAGTTCTTC; CDR3aa: CASSLRTSGLNEQFF
j_gene: TRBJ1-2; v_gene: TRBV5-1; abundance: -; d_gene: TRBD1; CDR3nt: TGCGCCAGCAGCTTGGCCCTCAGGGGGCGAGTCTACACCTTC; CDR3aa: CASSLALRGRVYTF
j_gene: TRBJ1-5; v_gene: TRBV9; abundance: -; d_gene: -; CDR3nt: TGTGCCAGCAGCCGGAGCGGGGCCTATAGCAATCAGCCCCAGCATTTT; CDR3aa: CASSRSGAYSNQPQHF
j_gene: TRBJ2-7; v_gene: TRBV28; abundance: few; d_gene: TRBD1; CDR3nt: TGTGCCAGCAGCACGGGACAGGCCACCTACGAGCAGTACTTC; CDR3aa: CASSTGQATYEQYF
j_gene: TRBJ1-6; v_gene: TRBV2; abundance: -; d_gene: -; CDR3nt: TGTGCCAGCAGGGGAGGGGTTGGACTGCGCTATAATTCACCCCTCCACTTT; CDR3aa: CASRGGVGLRYNSPLHF
j_gene: TRBJ2-5; v_gene: TRBV7-9; abundance: few; d_gene: TRBD2; CDR3nt: TGTGCCGGGGGGAGGACTAGTGGTGAGACCCAGTACTTC; CDR3aa: CAGGRTSGETQYF
j_gene: TRBJ2-7; v_gene: TRBV12-2; abundance: -; d_gene: -; CDR3nt: TGTGCAAGTCGCTTAAAGGCTAGCGGGAGGATCGTCTCCTACGAGCAGTACTTC; CDR3aa: CASRLKASGRIVSYEQYF
j_gene: TRBJ2-7; v_gene: TRBV6-5; abundance: few; d_gene: -; CDR3nt: TGTGCCAGTAGTTACGACCGCACAGCTGACGAGCAGTACTTC; CDR3aa: CASSYDRTADEQYF
j_gene: TRBJ2-7; v_gene: TRBV6-1; abundance: -; d_gene: -; CDR3nt: TGTGCCAGCAGTGAATTCCGTAACAGGGATTACGAGCAGTACTTC; CDR3aa: CASSEFRNRDYEQYF
j_gene: TRBJ1-1; v_gene: TRBV7-9; abundance: once; d_gene: -; CDR3nt: TGTGCCAGCAGCTTAGTGCGGGGGGACACTGAAGCTTTCTTT; CDR3aa: CASSLVRGDTEAFF
j_gene: TRBJ2-1; v_gene: TRBV20-1; abundance: -; d_gene: -; CDR3nt: TGCAGTGCTAGAGGTTTAAATGAGCAGTTCTTC; CDR3aa: CSARGLNEQFF
j_gene: TRBJ2-7; v_gene: TRBV12-5; abundance: -; d_gene: TRBD2; CDR3nt: TGTGCTAGTGGTCCTTTCATTGCGGGAGGTGCTGGCGAGCAGTACTTC; CDR3aa: CASGPFIAGGAGEQYF
j_gene: TRBJ2-1; v_gene: TRBV4-1; abundance: -; d_gene: -; CDR3nt: TGCGCCAGCAGCCACCCCGGGAGACAGTACAATGAGCAGTTCTTC; CDR3aa: CASSHPGRQYNEQFF
j_gene: TRBJ1-4; v_gene: TRBV5-1; abundance: once; d_gene: -; CDR3nt: TGCGCCAGCAGCTTCCAGGGTCGGACCGCCGCAACTAATGAAAAACTGTTTTTT; CDR3aa: CASSFQGRTAATNEKLFF
j_gene: TRBJ1-1; v_gene: TRBV28; abundance: -; d_gene: -; CDR3nt: TGTGCCAGCAGCTCTGGACAGAACACTGAAGCTTTCTTT; CDR3aa: CASSSGQNTEAFF
j_gene: TRBJ2-2; v_gene: TRBV5-1; abundance: -; d_gene: TRBD2; CDR3nt: TGCGCCAGCGGGAGGGGATTCAGTGCCGGGGAGCTGTTTTTT; CDR3aa: CASGRGFSAGELFF
j_gene: TRBJ1-2; v_gene: TRBV27; abundance: -; d_gene: -; CDR3nt: TGTGCCAGCAGTTTAGGGGCCGCGAACGACTATGGCTACACCTTC; CDR3aa: CASSLGAANDYGYTF
j_gene: TRBJ2-1; v_gene: TRBV2; abundance: -; d_gene: -; CDR3nt: TGTGCCAGCAGTCACAGGGAGGGCTCTCGGTTCTTC; CDR3aa: CASSHREGSRFF
j_gene: TRBJ2-3; v_gene: TRBV5-4; abundance: -; d_gene: TRBD2; CDR3nt: TGTGCCAGCAGCTTGAGACTAGCTAGCACAGATACGCAGTATTTT; CDR3aa: CASSLRLASTDTQYF
j_gene: TRBJ2-1; v_gene: TRBV7-7; abundance: -; d_gene: TRBD1; CDR3nt: TGTGCCAGCAGCTCTGAACAGGGGAATGAGCAGTTCTTC; CDR3aa: CASSSEQGNEQFF
j_gene: TRBJ2-2; v_gene: TRBV30; abundance: -; d_gene: -; CDR3nt: TGTGCCTGGAGTGTACTAGGCGCCGGGGAGCTGTTTTTT; CDR3aa: CAWSVLGAGELFF
j_gene: TRBJ1-5; v_gene: TRBV28; abundance: -; d_gene: TRBD1; CDR3nt: TGTGCCAGCAGTTTAGGGACAGGGCTCACTCAGCCCCAGCATTTT; CDR3aa: CASSLGTGLTQPQHF
j_gene: TRBJ2-1; v_gene: TRBV6-5; abundance: once; d_gene: -; CDR3nt: TGTGCCAGCAGTCGTACAGGAATCAACAATGAGCAGTTCTTC; CDR3aa: CASSRTGINNEQFF
j_gene: TRBJ1-1; v_gene: TRBV5-4; abundance: few; d_gene: -; CDR3nt: TGTGCCAGCAGCTTTTCAAAGAACACTGAAGCTTTCTTT; CDR3aa: CASSFSKNTEAFF
j_gene: TRBJ1-2; v_gene: TRBV5-1; abundance: few; d_gene: TRBD1; CDR3nt: TGCGCCAGCAGCTTGGCCGGGACAGGGTATGGCTACACCTTC; CDR3aa: CASSLAGTGYGYTF
j_gene: TRBJ2-7; v_gene: TRBV5-6; abundance: -; d_gene: -; CDR3nt: TGTGCCAGCAGCTTGGCCGTAGCGTCCGAGCAGTACTTC; CDR3aa: CASSLAVASEQYF
j_gene: TRBJ1-2; v_gene: TRBV30; abundance: -; d_gene: -; CDR3nt: TGTGCCTGGTCGAGGTGGAGATCCGATGGCTACACCTTC; CDR3aa: CAWSRWRSDGYTF
j_gene: TRBJ1-5; v_gene: TRBV7-5; abundance: -; d_gene: -; CDR3nt: TGTGTCAGAAGCTTAGAGCCCGGGACAGCCAGCAATCAGCCCCAGCATTTT; CDR3aa: CVRSLEPGTASNQPQHF
j_gene: TRBJ1-1; v_gene: TRBV29-1; abundance: -; d_gene: -; CDR3nt: TGCAGCGTCGTGCCAGGGTCCATGAACACTGAAGCTTTCTTT; CDR3aa: CSVVPGSMNTEAFF
j_gene: TRBJ2-7; v_gene: TRBV6-6; abundance: -; d_gene: TRBD2; CDR3nt: TGTGCCAGCAGTTACAGACTAGCGGTGGATTACGAGCAGTACTTC; CDR3aa: CASSYRLAVDYEQYF
j_gene: TRBJ2-7; v_gene: TRBV6-6; abundance: -; d_gene: -; CDR3nt: TGTGCCAGCAGTTATCCCGGGTCCAGTCTTATGGAGCAGTACTTC; CDR3aa: CASSYPGSSLMEQYF
j_gene: TRBJ1-6; v_gene: TRBV7-8; abundance: -; d_gene: TRBD1; CDR3nt: TGTGCCAGCAGCCCTAGTTACGCGACAGGGAATAATTCACCCCTCCACTTT; CDR3aa: CASSPSYATGNNSPLHF
j_gene: TRBJ2-2; v_gene: TRBV7-7; abundance: once; d_gene: -; CDR3nt: TGTGCCAGCAGCTTAGTCCAGGGTGCCGGGGAGCTGTTTTTT; CDR3aa: CASSLVQGAGELFF
j_gene: TRBJ1-5; v_gene: TRBV4-1; abundance: -; d_gene: TRBD1; CDR3nt: TGCGCCAGCAGCCAAGTTTTCGCCAGGGGGGTCCAGCCCCAGCATTTT; CDR3aa: CASSQVFARGVQPQHF
j_gene: TRBJ1-2; v_gene: TRBV5-1; abundance: -; d_gene: TRBD1; CDR3nt: TGCGCCAGCAGCAGGAGACAGGGCGGAGGCTACACCTTC; CDR3aa: CASSRRQGGGYTF
j_gene: TRBJ2-1; v_gene: TRBV13; abundance: -; d_gene: TRBD2; CDR3nt: TGTGCCAGCTCCGAGGCTAGCGGGAACAATGAGCAGTTCTTC; CDR3aa: CASSEASGNNEQFF
j_gene: TRBJ2-2; v_gene: TRBV27; abundance: -; d_gene: -; CDR3nt: TGTGCCAGCAGTCTCGGGGCAGGGGACACCGGGGAGCTGTTTTTT; CDR3aa: CASSLGAGDTGELFF
j_gene: TRBJ2-7; v_gene: TRBV28; abundance: -; d_gene: -; CDR3nt: TGTGCCAGCAGTCGGGTCTCCTACGAGCAGTACTTC; CDR3aa: CASSRVSYEQYF
j_gene: TRBJ2-2; v_gene: TRBV11-2; abundance: -; d_gene: -; CDR3nt: TGTGCCAGCAGCTTATGGCAGACAAACACCGGGGAGCTGTTTTTT; CDR3aa: CASSLWQTNTGELFF
j_gene: TRBJ1-4; v_gene: TRBV19; abundance: -; d_gene: -; CDR3nt: TGTGCCAGTACGGGGACAACTAATGAAAAACTGTTTTTT; CDR3aa: CASTGTTNEKLFF
j_gene: TRBJ2-7; v_gene: TRBV11-3; abundance: once; d_gene: TRBD2; CDR3nt: TGTGCCAGCAGCCCGCGGTCGGGAGGGGCCTACGAGCAGTACTTC; CDR3aa: CASSPRSGGAYEQYF
j_gene: TRBJ1-4; v_gene: TRBV7-9; abundance: -; d_gene: -; CDR3nt: TGTGCCAGCCACCTGTCGGGAGCAACTAATGAAAAACTGTTTTTT; CDR3aa: CASHLSGATNEKLFF
j_gene: TRBJ2-1; v_gene: TRBV30; abundance: -; d_gene: -; CDR3nt: TGTGCCTGCCAAGCCTCGAGCTCCTACAATGAGCAGTTCTTC; CDR3aa: CACQASSSYNEQFF
j_gene: TRBJ1-5; v_gene: TRBV6-5; abundance: -; d_gene: -; CDR3nt: TGTGCCAGCAGTTACGAGATTAGCAATCAGCCCCAGCATTTT; CDR3aa: CASSYEISNQPQHF
j_gene: TRBJ2-1; v_gene: TRBV7-9; abundance: -; d_gene: -; CDR3nt: TGTTCCAGCAGCTCCTTTAATGAGCAGTTCTTC; CDR3aa: CSSSSFNEQFF
j_gene: TRBJ2-7; v_gene: TRBV10-3; abundance: -; d_gene: TRBD2; CDR3nt: TGTGCCATCATTAGTCAACTAGCGGGTACCTACGAGCAGTACTTC; CDR3aa: CAIISQLAGTYEQYF